These 6 T cell receptor beta chains were sequenced from one sample in a study of CD8+ T cells in alopecia areata. Treatment denoted: oral pan-JAK inhibitor, 5-10 mg twice daily. It was cDNA, reverse transcribed from extracted RNA, that served as the sequencing template. Assay: immunoSEQ multiplex PCR; the TCRdb copy retains only in-frame clones and omits some. The sample has 150,000 to 200,000 clones; about three fifths are singletons. The sample here was CD4+ T cells sorted from blood, taken at week 4, from a patient treated with tofacitinib. Receptor source: a human donor with alopecia areata.

This clone is a singleton in its sample. The chain has TRBV7-9 and TRBJ2-7; 10 bases align to TRBD1. V dropped 5 bases and J dropped 2; count of bases not matched to a gene: 0. The germline CDR1 and CDR2 sequences are SEHNR and FQNEAQ (reference sequence). The length of the CDR3 is 13 residues. Here the CDR3 reads CASSGQGAYEQYF. CDR3 sequence (DNA): TGTGCCAGCAGCGGACAGGGGGCCTACGAGCAGTACTTC.

V is TRBV5-6 and J is TRBJ2-7; weak D call: TRBD1 (6 bases). In germline, CDR1 is SGHDT, CDR2 YYEEEE. This CDR3 region has 14 residues. Trimming removed 6 bases from V and 6 bases from J, with 19 bases in between. The CDR3 region has the DNA TGTGCCAGCACCCGTGGGGGCCTCAGGGTCGAGCAGTACTTC. Protein sequence: CASTRGGLRVEQYF.

This clone was picked up a small number of times. This chain connects TRBV7-8 to TRBJ2-7; D gene ambiguous. The ends were cut back, 5 bases at V and 4 bases at J, with 9 bases in the middle. This CDR3 is 12 amino acids long. The germline V gene has CDR1 SGHVS and CDR2 FQNEAQ. The CDR3 coding sequence is TGTGCCAGCAGCCTCAACCTTTACGAGCAGTACTTC. This gives the protein CASSLNLYEQYF.

This clone showed up just once. The rearrangement links TRBV5-4 to TRBJ1-6; D unresolved. Germline V CDR1 and CDR2: SGHNT, YYREEE (reference sequence). The CDR3 runs to 15 residues. Trimming pared 4 bases from V and 6 bases from J, leaving 14 bases between. The CDR3 loop reads CASSPIRGVNSPLHF. The CDR3 DNA sequence: TGTGCCAGCAGCCCGATTCGGGGTGTTAATTCACCCCTCCACTTT.

The chain is built from TRBV7-2 and TRBJ2-7; possibly TRBD1 for D (6 bases). CDR1 and CDR2 (germline): SGHTA, FQGNSA. Trimming pared 7 bases from V and 1 base from J, leaving 20 bases between. The CDR3 covers 16 residues. This CDR3 is CASNLGSGDTSYEQYF. The CDR3 DNA follows: TGTGCCAGCAATTTGGGCTCAGGGGATACGTCCTACGAGCAGTACTTC.

The table lists this clone with a few counts. The chain is built from TRBV4-1 and TRBJ1-5; weak D call: TRBD1 (5 bases). CDR3 length equals 15 residues. The V end lost 3 bases, the J end lost 2 bases, and 11 bases lay between the germline ends. Germline V gene data show CDR1 as MGHRA and CDR2 as YSYEKL. The CDR3 region is CASSHADSGNQPQHF. The CDR3 coding sequence is TGCGCCAGCAGCCACGCCGACAGTGGCAATCAGCCCCAGCATTTT.